One sample yielded the 22 T cell receptor beta chains listed below, sequenced in a study of T-cell memory formation after mild COVID-19. Each CDR3 protein is one row after TCRdb ran MiXCR on the 5' RACE reads. The sample carries 400,000 or so distinct CDR3 sequences, 15% to 20% recorded once. Sequences were obtained from PBMCs or a T cell subset sorted from them (not recorded which). The receptors here all came from an adult woman who had mild COVID-19 (a few samples of this study predate the infection). Cell type and time point are not known.

This clonotype was observed a handful of times. The chain employs TRBV7-9 and TRBJ1-3, with 8 positions matching TRBD1. The V gene end was trimmed by 0 bases and the J gene end by 4 bases; junction bases not matched to a gene: 5. Germline CDR1 reads SEHNR; CDR2 reads FQNEAQ (reference sequence). This CDR3 comprises 16 residues. The CDR3 spells CASSLADRATGNTIYF. The CDR3 DNA is TGTGCCAGCAGCTTAGCGGACAGGGCTACAGGAAACACCATATATTTT.

This sequence joins TRBV20-1 and TRBJ1-1; no reliable D call. Deletions cut 5 bases from V and 0 bases from J, with 10 bases between. Germline lookup yields CDR1 DFQATT and CDR2 SNEGSKA (reference sequence). The CDR3 spans 13 residues. DNA of the CDR3: TGCAGTGCTGGATGGGTCATGAACACTGAAGCTTTCTTT. Amino acids: CSAGWVMNTEAFF.

V usage is TRBV7-8 and J usage is TRBJ2-5, with 10 nucleotides matching TRBD2. Germline-derived CDR1 and CDR2 are SGHVS and FQNEAQ. The CDR3 is 16 amino acids. The ends lost 2 bases at V and 2 bases at J; junction bases unmatched: 5. The CDR3 loop reads CASSLYTSGVQETQYF. In DNA, the CDR3 is TGTGCCAGCAGCTTATACACTAGCGGGGTTCAAGAGACCCAGTACTTC.

V and J are TRBV7-9 and TRBJ2-7; perhaps TRBD1 as D (5 bases). The CDR3 has 14 residues. V lost 2 bases and J lost 6, with 14 bases in between. In germline, CDR1 is SEHNR, CDR2 FQNEAQ (reference sequence). This CDR3 is CASSLTETVPEQYF. CDR3 bases: TGTGCCAGCAGCTTAACAGAGACAGTCCCCGAGCAGTACTTC.

This clonotype was observed a few times. This chain uses TRBV20-1 with TRBJ2-7, with D perhaps matching TRBD1 (6 bases). The CDR3 covers 11 residues. Trimming removed 6 bases from V and 4 bases from J, with 10 bases in between. CDR1 is DFQATT and CDR2 is SNEGSKA in the germline V gene (reference sequence). CDR3 sequence: CSARDKYEQYF. CDR3 nucleotide sequence: TGCAGTGCCAGGGACAAATACGAGCAGTACTTC.

This chain uses TRBV4-2 with TRBJ2-7; 9 nucleotides line up with TRBD2. This CDR3 spans 17 amino acids. The J segment lost 1 base and the V segment lost 0 bases, leaving 7 bases of the junction unmatched. CDR1 is LGHNA, CDR2 YNFKEQ, per germline. The CDR3 protein is CASSQEDGLAGSYEQYF. The CDR3 DNA is TGTGCCAGCAGCCAAGAGGATGGGCTAGCGGGGTCCTACGAGCAGTACTTC.

Many counts were recorded for this clonotype. This CDR3 is CASSGVGQRDANEQFF. CDR3 DNA sequence: TGTGCCAGCAGCGGAGTGGGGCAGCGGGACGCCAATGAGCAGTTCTTC. The chain recombines TRBV7-8 with TRBJ2-1, with 7 nucleotides matching TRBD2. The CDR3 consists of 16 residues. Germline CDR1 SGHVS, CDR2 FQNEAQ. J lost 6 bases, V lost 5 bases, and 13 bases had no gene match.

This clonotype was found a few times. The chain has TRBV29-1 and TRBJ2-7; a weak D match, TRBD2 (6 bases). V was clipped by 0 bases and J by 0 bases, with 12 bases between them. The CDR3 covers 15 residues. Germline loops: CDR1 SQVTM, CDR2 ANQGSEA. CDR3 sequence reads: CSVEEGDLSSYEQYF. DNA for the CDR3: TGCAGCGTTGAAGAGGGGGACTTGAGCTCCTACGAGCAGTACTTC.

V gene TRBV7-2 combines with J gene TRBJ2-3, with D possibly matching TRBD2 (5 bases). The length of the CDR3 is 14 residues. Between the trimmed V and J ends, which lost 5 bases and 2 bases, there was a span of 11 bases. CDR1 and CDR2 from the germline V gene are SGHTA and FQGNSA. CDR3 nucleotides: TGTGCCAGCAGCCAGCGGAAGACCACAGATACGCAGTATTTT. Encoded protein: CASSQRKTTDTQYF.

The chain is built from TRBV12-3 or TRBV12-4 and TRBJ2-6; D is ambiguous. The CDR3 contains 20 residues. The V end was cut by 2 bases, the J end by 2 bases, with 22 bases between. The CDR3 nucleotides are TGTGCCAGCAGTTTAAGACGCCCAGGAAGGCTTAGGGCTGGGGCCAACGTCCTGACTTTC. Translation: CASSLRRPGRLRAGANVLTF.

This clonotype appeared a single time. For the CDR3, the DNA is TGTGCCAGCAGCCAAGATTCGGGGCTGAACACTGAAGCTTTCTTT. This gives the protein CASSQDSGLNTEAFF. The rearrangement uses TRBV4-2 and TRBJ1-1; the D gene is possibly TRBD1 (5 bases). The CDR3 is 15 residues long. The V and J ends lost 0 bases and 0 bases respectively, with 8 bases between them. Germline V gene sequence: CDR1 LGHNA, CDR2 YNFKEQ.

This clonotype has only a few counts. V gene TRBV19 combines with J gene TRBJ2-3, with a possible D match to TRBD2 (5 bases). This CDR3 contains 15 residues. The germline V gene encodes CDR1 LNHDA and CDR2 SQIVND (reference sequence). V dropped 10 bases and J dropped 6 bases, with 23 bases sitting between them. The CDR3 DNA sequence: TGTGCCACCCACGGCGGACTCCTGACTGGGGATACGCAGTATTTT. This sequence encodes CATHGGLLTGDTQYF.

CDR3 DNA: TGTGCCACACGAGCGGGAGGGAGTCTCGAGCAGTACTTC. Protein sequence: CATRAGGSLEQYF. The chain links TRBV19 to TRBJ2-7, with TRBD2 matching over 10 bases. Germline V gene lookup returns CDR1 LNHDA and CDR2 SQIVND (reference sequence). The J segment lost 6 bases and the V segment lost 10 bases, leaving 9 bases of the junction unmatched. This CDR3 is built from 13 residues.

V and J are TRBV5-1 and TRBJ1-4, with a tentative D call TRBD1 (5 bases). Trimming removed 3 bases at V and 4 bases at J, with 16 bases between. The CDR3 is 16 residues long. Germline values: CDR1 SGHRS, CDR2 YFSETQ. CDR3 DNA: TGCGCCAGCAGCTGGGCCCCCAGGGCCAGTAATGAAAAACTGTTTTTT. It codes for CASSWAPRASNEKLFF. Looking up the rest from reference TRBV5-1 and TRBJ1-4 gives the full variable domain: KAGVTQTPRYLIKTRGQQVTLSCSPISGHRSVSWYQQTPGQGLQFLFEYFSETQRNKGNFPGRFSGRQFSNSRSEMNVSTLELGDSALYLCASSWAPRASNEKLFFGSGTQLSVL.

This clonotype was counted only a few times. The chain employs TRBV2 and TRBJ1-1; D gene unclear. The CDR3 spans 16 residues. Germline V gives CDR1 SNHLY, CDR2 FYNNEI. V lost 0 bases and J lost 0, with 11 bases in between. CDR3 loop: CASSEAVGRVNTEAFF. The CDR3 DNA reads TGTGCCAGCAGTGAAGCCGTCGGCCGCGTGAACACTGAAGCTTTCTTT.

This clonotype showed up just a few times. The chain uses TRBV5-1 and TRBJ1-6; D is possibly TRBD1 (5 bases). Germline loops: CDR1 SGHRS, CDR2 YFSETQ. The V gene lost 2 bases and the J gene lost 9 bases, with 12 bases spanning the gap. The CDR3 runs to 14 residues. CDR3 DNA sequence: TGCGCCAGCAGCTTACCCGGGGCCGGTTCACCCCTCCACTTT. Residues: CASSLPGAGSPLHF.

This clonotype was detected only once. The V call is TRBV21-1, the J call TRBJ1-1; the table's D call TRBD1 went unverified against the DNA. TRBV21-1 is a pseudogene segment. The CDR3 totals 15 residues. For the CDR3, the DNA is TGTGCCAGCAGCAAAGGCAAATCCAGGGATCATGAAGCTTTCTTT. Its protein product is CASSKGKSRDHEAFF.

There are a few counts of this clonotype. The chain combines TRBV12-3 or TRBV12-4 with TRBJ2-7; D not certain. There are 16 residues in the CDR3. V lost 2 bases and J 1 base, leaving 15 bases between the germline ends. This chain's CDR3 is CASSLSRGFKSYEQYF. In nucleotides, the CDR3 is TGTGCCAGCAGTTTATCGCGAGGCTTCAAGTCCTACGAGCAGTACTTC.

In this sample, this clonotype turned up a few times. This chain uses TRBV20-1 with TRBJ1-2; no reliable D call. Germline V gene sequence: CDR1 DFQATT, CDR2 SNEGSKA (reference sequence). V dropped 3 bases and J dropped 6 bases, with 8 bases sitting between them. The CDR3 length is 11 residues. The CDR3 bases are TGCAGTGCTAGTTCGGGTAATGGCTACACCTTC. Protein sequence: CSASSGNGYTF.

Only a few counts were recorded for this clonotype. The rearrangement joins TRBV18 to TRBJ2-3; 8 nucleotides line up with TRBD2. After removal of 3 bases from V and 0 bases from J, the junction contained 14 bases not matched to a gene. This CDR3 comprises 19 residues. Looked up from germline, CDR1 is KGHSH and CDR2 is LQKENI. CDR3 DNA sequence: TGTGCCAGCTCACCCATCCAATTATTACTAGCGGTTAGCACAGATACGCAGTATTTT. As protein: CASSPIQLLLAVSTDTQYF. The variable domain in full, completed from reference TRBV18 and TRBJ2-3, reads NAGVMQNPRHLVRRRGQEARLRCSPMKGHSHVYWYRQLPEEGLKFMVYLQKENIIDESGMPKERFSAEFPKEGPSILRIQQVVRGDSAAYFCASSPIQLLLAVSTDTQYFGPGTRLTVL.

This clonotype turned up a few times. This rearrangement joins TRBV12-3 or TRBV12-4 to TRBJ2-3; TRBD1 is a possible D gene (7 bases). This CDR3 is 15 amino acids long. Trimming removed 6 bases at V and 3 bases at J, with 16 bases between. CDR3: CASRPQGGGTDTQYF. The CDR3 DNA reads TGTGCCAGCAGACCTCAGGGGGGTGGGACAGATACGCAGTATTTT.

The chain recombines TRBV9 with TRBJ1-2; 7 bases are a match to TRBD1. The CDR3 consists of 16 residues. The germline V gene has CDR1 SGDLS and CDR2 YYNGEE. V shed 1 base, J shed 3 bases, and the junction held 9 bases outside the gene matches. Here the CDR3 reads CASSVTPAGTDYGYTF. The CDR3, as DNA: TGTGCCAGCAGCGTAACTCCGGCCGGGACAGACTATGGCTACACCTTC.